Sequencing of this T cell receptor (beta chain) was carried out in a study of T cell responses to AZD1222 COVID-19 vaccine. Germline CDR1 SNHLY, CDR2 FYNNEI. The CDR3 has 15 amino acids. Trimming stripped 4 bases from V and 4 bases from J, with 13 bases between. Study-wide results and caveats: Unmutated variant regions reportedly attract nearly half of all spike-specific TCRs.

On this clone itself: Its antigen is unknown.

Some clones are missing from TCRdb's copy, which holds only in-frame ones; the method was immunoSEQ multiplex PCR. Found here are about 76,000 clones, roughly 90% of them singletons; the top ten hold around 4.5%. The TCR was taken from an adult in good health. This material consisted of peripheral blood, taken on day 0 of MenACWY control vaccination. This chain uses TRBV2 with TRBJ2-2; D is perhaps TRBD1 (5 bases). CDR3 protein: CASSGQSRGTGELFF. Here the CDR3 DNA reads TGTGCCAGCAGTGGACAGTCCCGAGGCACCGGGGAGCTGTTTTTT. Based on the CDR3 plus reference TRBV2 and TRBJ2-2, the full variable domain is EPEVTQTPSHQVTQMGQEVILRCVPISNHLYFYWYRQILGQKVEFLVSFYNNEISEKSEIFDDQFSVERPDGSNFTLKIRSTKLEDSAMYFCASSGQSRGTGELFFGEGSRLTVL.